Sequencing of this T cell receptor (beta chain) was carried out in a study of blood T cell repertoires in COVID-19. Whole-study context: In each case, the material was cDNA or gDNA derived from T cells, B-cell-depleted T cells, or PBMCs.

As handled by the study authors: Amplified reference gene primers provided the basis for estimating nucleated cell counts. This table comes from immunoSEQ multiplex PCR, and its TCRdb copy is limited to in-frame clones, with some not included. From that table come the V and J calls and clone size; the DNA was used to work out D and trimming. The sample lists approximately 220,000 clones, roughly nine tenths occurring once. V gave up 5 bases and J gave up 5 bases, with 10 bases separating them. The CDR3 length is 13 residues. Participant reports of clinical history set cohort assignment. This receptor was obtained from a young woman in a cohort exposed to, infected with or recovered from COVID-19 (not recorded which). Sequenced input: PBMCs or T cells enriched from blood (not recorded which). The chain carries TRBV12-3 or TRBV12-4 and TRBJ1-5; weak D call: TRBD1 (6 bases). The CDR3 loop is CASSRTEDQPQHF. CDR3 DNA sequence: TGTGCCAGCAGTCGGACAGAAGATCAGCCCCAGCATTTT.